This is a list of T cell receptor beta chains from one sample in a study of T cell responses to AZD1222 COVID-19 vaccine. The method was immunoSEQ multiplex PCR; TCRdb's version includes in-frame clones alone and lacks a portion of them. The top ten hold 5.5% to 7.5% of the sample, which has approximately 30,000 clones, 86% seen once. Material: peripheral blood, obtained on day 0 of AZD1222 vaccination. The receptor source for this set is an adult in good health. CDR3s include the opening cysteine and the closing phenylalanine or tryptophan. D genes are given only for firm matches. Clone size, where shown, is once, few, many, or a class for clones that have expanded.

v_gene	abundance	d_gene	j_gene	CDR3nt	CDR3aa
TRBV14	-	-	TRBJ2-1	TGTGCCAGCAGTCCAATCCAGGGTGGATCCTACAATGAGCAGTTCTTC	CASSPIQGGSYNEQFF
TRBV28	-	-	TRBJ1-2	TGTGCCAGCAAGATGACAGGTGTTATCGGTGGCTACACCTTC	CASKMTGVIGGYTF
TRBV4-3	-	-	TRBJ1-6	TGCGCCAGCAGCCAAGGGGGACGGAATAATTCACCCCTCCACTTT	CASSQGGRNNSPLHF
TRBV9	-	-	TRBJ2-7	TGTGCCAGCAGCGTAACCCCCCGGGACAACTCCTACGAGCAGTACTTC	CASSVTPRDNSYEQYF
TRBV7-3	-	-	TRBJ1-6	TGTGCCAGCAGCTTGACCGAAATCTCACCCCTCCACTTT	CASSLTEISPLHF
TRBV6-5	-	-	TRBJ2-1	TGTGCCAGCAGCCTACTGGGACTCGCCAATGAGCAGTTCTTC	CASSLLGLANEQFF
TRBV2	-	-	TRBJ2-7	TGTGCCAGCAGTGTTTCGTCCTACGAGCAGTACTTC	CASSVSSYEQYF
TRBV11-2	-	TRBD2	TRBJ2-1	TGTGCCAGCAGCCTTGGACTAGCGGGGGGCCATGAGCAGTTCTTC	CASSLGLAGGHEQFF
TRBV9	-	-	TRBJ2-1	TGTGCCAGCAGCTACTCGGGACTTATGTACAATGAGCAGTTCTTC	CASSYSGLMYNEQFF
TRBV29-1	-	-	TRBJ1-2	TGCAGCGTTGAAGGCACAGGGCCTCGTGGCTACACCTTC	CSVEGTGPRGYTF
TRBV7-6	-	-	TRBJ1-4	TGTGCCAGCAGCCCGGCGGCTAATGAAAAACTGTTTTTT	CASSPAANEKLFF
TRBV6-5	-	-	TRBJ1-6	TGTGCCAGCAGAGGTACAGGGAATTCACCCCTCCACTTT	CASRGTGNSPLHF
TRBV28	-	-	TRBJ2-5	TGTGCCAGCACCCCTGAAACCCGGGGGACGGGGGAGGAGACCCAGTACTTC	CASTPETRGTGEETQYF
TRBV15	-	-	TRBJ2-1	TGTGCCACCAGCAGAGACAGGGTTCCCTCCTACAATGAGCAGTTCTTC	CATSRDRVPSYNEQFF
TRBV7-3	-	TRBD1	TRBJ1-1	TGTGCCAGCAGCACCCAGGGGGTGAGCTACACTGAAGCTTTCTTT	CASSTQGVSYTEAFF
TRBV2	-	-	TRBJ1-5	TGTGCCAGCAGTGATTCCGGGGTGGGCAATCAGCCCCAGCATTTT	CASSDSGVGNQPQHF
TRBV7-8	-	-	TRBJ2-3	TGTGCCAGCAGCTCTGAACTCGTCCGAAGGGCAGATACGCAGTATTTT	CASSSELVRRADTQYF
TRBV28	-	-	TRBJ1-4	TGTGCCAGCAGTTCGTGGGGATATAGTAGAACTAATGAAAAACTGTTTTTT	CASSSWGYSRTNEKLFF
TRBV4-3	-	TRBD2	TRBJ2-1	TGCGCCAGCAGCCAAGACGCTAGCGGGGGAACCAATGAGCAGTTCTTC	CASSQDASGGTNEQFF
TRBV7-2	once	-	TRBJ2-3	TGTGCCAGCAGCTTATTTTTGAACACAGATACGCAGTATTTT	CASSLFLNTDTQYF
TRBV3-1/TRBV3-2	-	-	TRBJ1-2	TGTGCCAGCAGCCAGGAAGGACAGCCGACTAACTATGGCTACACCTTC	CASSQEGQPTNYGYTF
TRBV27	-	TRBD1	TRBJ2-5	TGTGCCAGCAGTCAACAGGGGGCGTGGGAGACCCAGTACTTC	CASSQQGAWETQYF
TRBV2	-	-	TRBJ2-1	TGTGCCAGCAGCCCCACCTGGGGGGGCAGGAATGAGCAGTTCTTC	CASSPTWGGRNEQFF
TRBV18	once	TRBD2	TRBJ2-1	TGTGCCAGCTCACCACCGACGGGACTAGCGGACAATGAGCAGTTCTTC	CASSPPTGLADNEQFF
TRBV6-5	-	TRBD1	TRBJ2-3	TGTGCCAGCAACACCGGGACAGGGGGCACAGATACGCAGTATTTT	CASNTGTGGTDTQYF
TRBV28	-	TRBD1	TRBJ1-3	TGTGCCAGCAGTTTCGGGACAGCTGGAAACACCATATATTTT	CASSFGTAGNTIYF
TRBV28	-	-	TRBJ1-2	TGTGCCACCACCGCGCGGGGGGGCGGGGGGTATGGCTACACCTTC	CATTARGGGGYGYTF
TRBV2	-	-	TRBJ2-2	TGTGCCAGCAGCGGGATGACCGGGGAGCTGTTTTTT	CASSGMTGELFF
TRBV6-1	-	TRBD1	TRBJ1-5	TGTGCCAGCAGTGAAGGACAGGGGCAACAGCCCCAGCATTTT	CASSEGQGQQPQHF
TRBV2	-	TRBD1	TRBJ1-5	TGTGCCACCCGAGGGACAGTTAATCAGCCCCAGCATTTT	CATRGTVNQPQHF
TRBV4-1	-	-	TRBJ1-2	TGCGCCAGCAGCCAAGATCCGAGGCCTTCTAACTATGGCTACACCTTC	CASSQDPRPSNYGYTF
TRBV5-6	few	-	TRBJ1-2	TGTGCCAGCAGCTTGGCCGACAGGACTTATGGCTACACCTTC	CASSLADRTYGYTF
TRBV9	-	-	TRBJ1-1	TGTGCCAGCAGACCAGGAGGACAAGAGAACACTGAAGCTTTCTTT	CASRPGGQENTEAFF
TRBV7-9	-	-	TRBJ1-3	TGTGCCAGCAGCGAGGACACCTTAGACTCTGGAAACACCATATATTTT	CASSEDTLDSGNTIYF
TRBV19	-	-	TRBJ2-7	TGTGCCAGTAGTATAGCGGCTAGCTTTACCTACGAGCAGTACTTC	CASSIAASFTYEQYF
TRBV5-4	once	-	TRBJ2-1	TGTGCCAGCAGCTCCGGGGCCGGGAATGAGCAGTTCTTC	CASSSGAGNEQFF
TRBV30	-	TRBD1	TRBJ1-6	TGTGCCTGGAGTTACGGCCCTGAGGGGACAGGGAATTCACCCCTCCACTTT	CAWSYGPEGTGNSPLHF
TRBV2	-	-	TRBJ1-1	TGTGCCAGCAGCCCTAGGGGAGGGAACACTGAAGCTTTCTTT	CASSPRGGNTEAFF
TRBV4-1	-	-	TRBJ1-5	TGCGCCAGCAGCCAAGATTTGGGCGATCAGCCCCAGCATTTT	CASSQDLGDQPQHF
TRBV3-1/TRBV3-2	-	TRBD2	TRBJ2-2	TGTGCCAGCAGCCAAAGCGGGGGGGCCACCGGGGAGCTGTTTTTT	CASSQSGGATGELFF